Below are 4 T cell receptor beta chains sequenced from a single sample in a study of neurological immune-mediated disorders. Time point defined: longitudinal time-point 3. Using its own MiXCR run on the 5' RACE reads, TCRdb lists one record per CDR3 protein. The table records roughly 49,000 distinct CDR3 sequences, 10% to 15% of them present only once. The sample consisted of PBMCs. The receptors derive from a male donor with HTLV-1-associated myelopathy (HAM/TSP).

This clonotype was observed at least ten times. The gene calls are TRBV15 and TRBJ1-2; 9 bases are a match to TRBD1. Germline V CDR1 and CDR2: LNHNV, YYDKDF (reference sequence). J gave up 7 bases and V 4 bases, and 10 bases lay outside the gene matches. This CDR3 spans 15 amino acids. CDR3 DNA: TGTGCCACCAGCAAACTGCCGGGACAGGGTTTTGGCTACACCTTC. Translated: CATSKLPGQGFGYTF.

This clonotype was counted at least ten times. This chain joins TRBV7-8 and TRBJ2-5; D gene ambiguous. The CDR3 consists of 14 residues. The V gene's germline CDR1 is SGHVS and CDR2 FQNEAQ. Trimming took off 0 bases at V and 0 bases at J, with 5 bases between the two ends. In DNA form, the CDR3 reads TGTGCCAGCAGCTTAGCAGAATACCAAGAGACCCAGTACTTC. The encoded protein is CASSLAEYQETQYF.

This clonotype was recorded at least ten times. The CDR3 region is CASSLWDREDEQYF. The CDR3 bases are TGCGCCAGCAGCTTGTGGGACAGGGAGGACGAGCAGTACTTC. This sequence joins TRBV5-1 and TRBJ2-7, with TRBD1 matching 9 bases. CDR1 and CDR2 (germline): SGHRS, YFSETQ. The junction had 4 bases not matched to a gene; V was cut back by 1 base and J by 5 bases. There are 14 residues in the CDR3.

This chain connects TRBV3-1 to TRBJ1-5, with a tentative D call TRBD1 (5 bases). Germline V lookup: CDR1 LGHDT, CDR2 YNNKEL (reference sequence). The length of the CDR3 is 15 residues. Trimming removed 1 base from V and 7 bases from J, with 14 bases in between. The CDR3 DNA is TGTGCCAGCAGCCAAGGGGGCCGGAGGGGACAGCCCCAGCATTTT. Its translation is CASSQGGRRGQPQHF.